This entry concerns a single TCR beta chain. Its antigen is currently unknown. Germline V lookup: CDR1 MDHEN, CDR2 SYDVKM. V lost 3 bases to trimming and J lost 4 bases; unmatched junction nucleotides: 6. This CDR3 is built from 15 residues. This PCR relied on a set of 60 Vbeta primers and 13 Jbeta primers. The method was immunoSEQ multiplex PCR; TCRdb's version includes in-frame clones alone and lacks a portion of them. This table holds hundreds of thousands of clones, approximately 88% found once. These data belong to a study of cytomegalovirus exposure and HLA in healthy donors. Across the study: Most donors, more than 80% of approximately 400 genotyped, fell in the Caucasian-associated ancestry cluster. General observations from the study: Under in vitro conditions, three CMV-associated chains were confirmed as specific for CMV antigens. As was reported, the classifier diagnosed cytomegalovirus status with high specificity and sensitivity.

This clonotype was obtained from a boy aged 2 to 10 in good health and CMV-seronegative. The J gene is TRBJ1-3, the V gene TRBV28; the match to TRBD1 covers 7 bases. The sample consisted of PBMCs. In nucleotides, the CDR3 is TGTGCCAGCAGTTTGGAGGGGGCGGGAGGAAACACCATATATTTT. This gives the protein CASSLEGAGGNTIYF.